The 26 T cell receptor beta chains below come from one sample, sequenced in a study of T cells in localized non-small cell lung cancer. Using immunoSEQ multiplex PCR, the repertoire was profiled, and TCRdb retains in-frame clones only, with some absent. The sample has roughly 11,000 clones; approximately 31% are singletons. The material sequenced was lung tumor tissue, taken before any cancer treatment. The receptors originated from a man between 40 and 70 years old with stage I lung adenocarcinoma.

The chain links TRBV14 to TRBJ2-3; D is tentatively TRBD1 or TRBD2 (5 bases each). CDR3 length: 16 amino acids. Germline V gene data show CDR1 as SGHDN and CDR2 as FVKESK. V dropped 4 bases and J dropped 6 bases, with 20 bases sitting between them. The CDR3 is CASSPYLGPRGDTQYF. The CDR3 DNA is TGTGCCAGCAGCCCCTACTTGGGGCCCCGCGGGGATACGCAGTATTTT.

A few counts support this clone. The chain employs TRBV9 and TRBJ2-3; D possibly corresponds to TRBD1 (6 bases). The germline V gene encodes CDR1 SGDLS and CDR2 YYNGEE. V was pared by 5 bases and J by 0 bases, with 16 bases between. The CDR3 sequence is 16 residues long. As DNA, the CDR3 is TGTGCCAGCAGTACTACGACAGGTCCTAGCACAGATACGCAGTATTTT. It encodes CASSTTTGPSTDTQYF.

The DNA for the CDR3 is TGTGCCAGCAGTTCCAATCTGGGCGATGGCTACACCTTC. Its translation: CASSSNLGDGYTF. This chain joins TRBV25-1 and TRBJ1-2; the D is unclear. This CDR3 has 13 amino acids. Trimming cost V 5 bases and J 6 bases, with 13 bases left between them. From germline, CDR1 is MGHDK and CDR2 SYGVNS.

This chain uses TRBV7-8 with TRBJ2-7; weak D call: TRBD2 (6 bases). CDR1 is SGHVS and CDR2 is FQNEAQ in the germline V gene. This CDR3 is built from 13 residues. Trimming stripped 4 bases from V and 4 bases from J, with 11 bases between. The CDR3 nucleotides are TGTGCCAGCAGCTCGGGACTGGATTACGAGCAGTACTTC. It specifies CASSSGLDYEQYF.

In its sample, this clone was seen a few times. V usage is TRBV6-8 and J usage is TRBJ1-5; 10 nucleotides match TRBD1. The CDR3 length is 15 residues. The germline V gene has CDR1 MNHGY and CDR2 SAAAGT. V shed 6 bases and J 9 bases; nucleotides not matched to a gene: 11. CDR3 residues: CASRSGTGVGRPQHF. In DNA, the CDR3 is TGTGCCAGCAGGTCCGGGACAGGGGTAGGGAGGCCCCAGCATTTT.

As DNA, the CDR3 is TGTGCCAGTAGTATAGATCTGTTAGAGAACACTGAAGCTTTCTTT. As protein: CASSIDLLENTEAFF. This chain joins TRBV19 and TRBJ1-1; D is unresolved. The V and J ends lost 0 bases and 1 base respectively, with 9 bases between them. The V gene's germline CDR1 is LNHDA and CDR2 SQIVND (reference sequence). The CDR3 consists of 15 residues.

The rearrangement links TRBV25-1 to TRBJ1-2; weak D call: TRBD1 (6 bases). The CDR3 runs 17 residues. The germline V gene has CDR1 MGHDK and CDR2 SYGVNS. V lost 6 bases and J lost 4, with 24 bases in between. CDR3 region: CASSSVWGAPNSYGYTF. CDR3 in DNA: TGTGCCAGCAGCTCCGTGTGGGGGGCCCCGAACTCCTATGGCTACACCTTC.

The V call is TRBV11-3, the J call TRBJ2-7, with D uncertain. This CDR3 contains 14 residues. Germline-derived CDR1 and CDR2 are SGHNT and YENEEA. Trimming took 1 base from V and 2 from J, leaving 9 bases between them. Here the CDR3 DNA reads TGTGCCAGCAGCTTAGGCGACGGACCCTACGAGCAGTACTTC. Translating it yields CASSLGDGPYEQYF.

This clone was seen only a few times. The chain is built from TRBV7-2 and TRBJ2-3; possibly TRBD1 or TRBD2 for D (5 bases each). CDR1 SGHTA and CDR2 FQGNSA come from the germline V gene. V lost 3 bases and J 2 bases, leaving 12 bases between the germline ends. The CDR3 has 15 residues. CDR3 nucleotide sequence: TGTGCCAGCAGCTTGACGAGGGGTCTCACAGATACGCAGTATTTT. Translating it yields CASSLTRGLTDTQYF.

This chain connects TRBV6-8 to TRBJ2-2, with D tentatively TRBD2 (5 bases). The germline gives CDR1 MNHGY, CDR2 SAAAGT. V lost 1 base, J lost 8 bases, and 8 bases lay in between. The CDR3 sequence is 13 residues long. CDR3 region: CASSYFLAGELFF. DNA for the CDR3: TGTGCCAGCAGTTACTTCCTAGCTGGGGAGCTGTTTTTT.

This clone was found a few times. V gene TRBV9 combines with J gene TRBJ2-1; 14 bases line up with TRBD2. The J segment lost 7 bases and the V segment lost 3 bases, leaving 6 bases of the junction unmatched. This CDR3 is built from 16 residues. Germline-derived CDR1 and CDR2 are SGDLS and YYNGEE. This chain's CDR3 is CASSEGTSGGLNEQFF. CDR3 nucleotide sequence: TGTGCCAGCAGCGAGGGGACTAGCGGGGGTTTGAATGAGCAGTTCTTC.

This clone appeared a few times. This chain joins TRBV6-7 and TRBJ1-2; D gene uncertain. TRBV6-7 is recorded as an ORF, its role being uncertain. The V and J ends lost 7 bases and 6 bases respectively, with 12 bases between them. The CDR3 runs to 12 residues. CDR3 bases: TGTGCCAGCACCTCCCCGCGGAATGGCTACACCTTC. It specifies CASTSPRNGYTF.

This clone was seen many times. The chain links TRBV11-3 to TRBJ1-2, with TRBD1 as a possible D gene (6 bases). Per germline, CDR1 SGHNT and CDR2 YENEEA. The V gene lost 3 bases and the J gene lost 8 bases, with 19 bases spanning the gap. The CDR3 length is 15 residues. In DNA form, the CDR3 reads TGTGCCAGCAGCTTGCAAACAGGGAGTGGAATAGGCTACACCTTC. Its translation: CASSLQTGSGIGYTF. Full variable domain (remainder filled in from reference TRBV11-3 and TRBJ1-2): EAGVVQSPRYKIIEKKQPVAFWCNPISGHNTLYWYLQNLGQGPELLIRYENEEAVDDSQLPKDRFSAERLKGVDSTLKIQPAELGDSAVYLCASSLQTGSGIGYTFGSGTRLTVV.

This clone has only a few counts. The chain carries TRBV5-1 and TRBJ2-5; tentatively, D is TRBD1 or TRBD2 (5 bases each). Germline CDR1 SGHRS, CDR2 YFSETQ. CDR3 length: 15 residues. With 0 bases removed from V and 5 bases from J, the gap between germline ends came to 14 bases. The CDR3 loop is CASSLARAGLETQYF. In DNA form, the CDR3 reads TGCGCCAGCAGCTTGGCGAGGGCAGGGTTGGAGACCCAGTACTTC.

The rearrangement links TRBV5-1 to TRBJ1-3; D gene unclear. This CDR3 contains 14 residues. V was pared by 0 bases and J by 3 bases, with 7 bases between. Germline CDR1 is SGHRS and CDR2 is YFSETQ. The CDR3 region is CASSLDTLGNTIYF. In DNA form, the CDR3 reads TGCGCCAGCAGCTTGGACACGCTTGGAAACACCATATATTTT.

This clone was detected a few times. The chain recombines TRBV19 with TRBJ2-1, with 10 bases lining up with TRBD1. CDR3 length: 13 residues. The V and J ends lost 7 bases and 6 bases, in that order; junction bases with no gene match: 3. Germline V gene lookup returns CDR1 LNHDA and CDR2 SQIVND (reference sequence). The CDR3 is CASKTGGANEQFF. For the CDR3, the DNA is TGTGCCAGTAAGACAGGGGGCGCCAATGAGCAGTTCTTC.

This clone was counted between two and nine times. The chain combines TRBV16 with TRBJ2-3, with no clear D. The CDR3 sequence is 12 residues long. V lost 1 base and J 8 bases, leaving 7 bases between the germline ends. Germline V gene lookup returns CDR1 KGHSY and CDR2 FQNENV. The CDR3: CASSQYWTTQYF. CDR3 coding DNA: TGTGCCAGCAGCCAATACTGGACTACGCAGTATTTT.

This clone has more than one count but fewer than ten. This chain's CDR3 is CASTLGPGKDQPQHF. The CDR3 DNA follows: TGTGCCAGCACCCTAGGCCCAGGAAAAGATCAGCCCCAGCATTTT. The V gene is TRBV11-3, the J gene TRBJ1-5; D is ambiguous. The CDR3 covers 15 residues. The germline V and J ends were trimmed by 7 bases and 5 bases, with 18 bases remaining between them. Germline CDR1 is SGHNT and CDR2 is YENEEA.

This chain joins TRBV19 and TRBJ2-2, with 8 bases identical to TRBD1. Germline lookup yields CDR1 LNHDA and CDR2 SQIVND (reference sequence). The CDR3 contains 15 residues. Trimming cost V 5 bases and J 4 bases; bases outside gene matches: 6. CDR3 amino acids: CASSRDRTPTGELFF. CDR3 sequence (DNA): TGTGCCAGTAGTCGGGACAGGACTCCCACCGGGGAGCTGTTTTTT.

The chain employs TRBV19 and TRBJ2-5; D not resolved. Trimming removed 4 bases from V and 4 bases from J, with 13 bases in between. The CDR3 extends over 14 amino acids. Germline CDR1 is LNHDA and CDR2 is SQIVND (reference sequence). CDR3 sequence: CASSRTRNRETQYF. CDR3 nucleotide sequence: TGTGCCAGTAGTAGAACACGGAACCGAGAGACCCAGTACTTC.

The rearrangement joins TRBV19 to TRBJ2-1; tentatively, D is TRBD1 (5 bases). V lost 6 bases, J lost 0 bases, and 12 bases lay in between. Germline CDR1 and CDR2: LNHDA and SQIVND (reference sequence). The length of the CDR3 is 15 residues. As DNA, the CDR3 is TGTGCCAGTAGAAGAGACAGAAGCTCCTACAATGAGCAGTTCTTC. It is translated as CASRRDRSSYNEQFF. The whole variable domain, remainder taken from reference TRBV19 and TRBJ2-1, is DGGITQSPKYLFRKEGQNVTLSCEQNLNHDAMYWYRQDPGQGLRLIYYSQIVNDFQKGDIAEGYSVSREKKESFPLTVTSAQKNPTAFYLCASRRDRSSYNEQFFGPGTRLTVL.

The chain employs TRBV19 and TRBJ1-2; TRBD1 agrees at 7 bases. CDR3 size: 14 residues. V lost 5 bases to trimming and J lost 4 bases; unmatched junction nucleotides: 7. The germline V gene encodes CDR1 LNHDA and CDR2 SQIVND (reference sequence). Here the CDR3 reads CASSARQGVYGYTF. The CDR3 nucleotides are TGTGCCAGTAGTGCCAGACAGGGTGTCTATGGCTACACCTTC.

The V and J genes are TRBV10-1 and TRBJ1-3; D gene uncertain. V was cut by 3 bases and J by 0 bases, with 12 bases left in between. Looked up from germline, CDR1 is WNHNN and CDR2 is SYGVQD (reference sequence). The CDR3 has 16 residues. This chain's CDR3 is CASSDSRSSSGNTIYF. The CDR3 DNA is TGCGCCAGCAGTGATTCCAGGTCAAGCTCTGGAAACACCATATATTTT.

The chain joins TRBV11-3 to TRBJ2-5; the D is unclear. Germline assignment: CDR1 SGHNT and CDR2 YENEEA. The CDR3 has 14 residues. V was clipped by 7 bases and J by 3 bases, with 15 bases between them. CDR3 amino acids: CASTPPHGKETQYF. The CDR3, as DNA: TGTGCCAGCACCCCCCCTCACGGAAAAGAGACCCAGTACTTC.

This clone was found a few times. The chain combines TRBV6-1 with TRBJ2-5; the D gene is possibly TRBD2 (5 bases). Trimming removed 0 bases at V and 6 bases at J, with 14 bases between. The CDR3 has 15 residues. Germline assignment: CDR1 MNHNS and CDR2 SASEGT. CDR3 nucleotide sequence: TGTGCCAGCAGTGAAGCCCCACTAGTTCAGCAGACCCAGTACTTC. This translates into CASSEAPLVQQTQYF.

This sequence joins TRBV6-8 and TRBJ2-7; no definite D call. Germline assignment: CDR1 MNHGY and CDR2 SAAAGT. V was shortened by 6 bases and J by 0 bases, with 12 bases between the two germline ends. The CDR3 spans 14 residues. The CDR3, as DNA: TGTGCCAGCAGCCAGACCCAGAGCTCCTACGAGCAGTACTTC. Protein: CASSQTQSSYEQYF.